The source of this T cell receptor (beta chain) is a study of Ad26.COV2.S vaccination and SARS-CoV-2 variants. Libraries were prepared by immunoSEQ multiplex PCR; TCRdb keeps only in-frame clonotypes and omits some of them. This sample carries 85,000 to 120,000 clones, around 82% of them seen once, and the ten largest clones take about 18%. Findings of the study overall: Analytic work on TCR breadth and depth might have understated the full extent of total T cell responses. Substantial breadth in spike-specific CD8+ and CD4+ T cell responses was reportedly seen after vaccination.

From germline, CDR1 is MGHRA and CDR2 YSYEKL. This CDR3 spans 15 amino acids. The V and J ends lost 2 bases and 8 bases respectively, with 16 bases between them. Worth noting for this clone: Its antigen remains unknown.

The receptor's source is a human donor who had recovered from COVID-19. Material: peripheral blood, obtained after recovery from COVID-19. V is TRBV4-1 and J is TRBJ1-3; tentatively, D is TRBD1 (5 bases). This chain's CDR3 is CASSQQGLRGDTIYF. The CDR3 nucleotides are TGCGCCAGCAGCCAACAGGGCCTCCGGGGGGACACCATATATTTT.